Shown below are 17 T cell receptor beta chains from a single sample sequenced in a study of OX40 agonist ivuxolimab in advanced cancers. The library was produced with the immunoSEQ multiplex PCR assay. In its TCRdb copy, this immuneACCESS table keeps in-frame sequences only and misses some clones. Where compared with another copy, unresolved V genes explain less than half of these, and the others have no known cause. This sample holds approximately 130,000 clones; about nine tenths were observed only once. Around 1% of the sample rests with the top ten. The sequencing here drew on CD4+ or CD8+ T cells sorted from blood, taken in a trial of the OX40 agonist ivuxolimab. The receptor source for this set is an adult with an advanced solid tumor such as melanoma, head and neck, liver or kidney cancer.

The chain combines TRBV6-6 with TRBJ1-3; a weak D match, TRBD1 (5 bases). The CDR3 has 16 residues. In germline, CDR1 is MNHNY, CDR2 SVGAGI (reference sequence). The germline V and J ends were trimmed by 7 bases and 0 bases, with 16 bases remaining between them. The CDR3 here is CASTPVEGFSGNTIYF. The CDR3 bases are TGTGCCAGCACCCCAGTAGAGGGGTTCTCTGGAAACACCATATATTTT.

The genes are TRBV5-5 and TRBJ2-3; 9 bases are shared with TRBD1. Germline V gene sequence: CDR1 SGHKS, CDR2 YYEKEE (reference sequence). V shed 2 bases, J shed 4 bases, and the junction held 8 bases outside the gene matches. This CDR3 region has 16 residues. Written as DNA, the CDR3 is TGTGCCAGCAGCTTCCTCCCGGGACAGGGACCAGATACGCAGTATTTT. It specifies CASSFLPGQGPDTQYF.

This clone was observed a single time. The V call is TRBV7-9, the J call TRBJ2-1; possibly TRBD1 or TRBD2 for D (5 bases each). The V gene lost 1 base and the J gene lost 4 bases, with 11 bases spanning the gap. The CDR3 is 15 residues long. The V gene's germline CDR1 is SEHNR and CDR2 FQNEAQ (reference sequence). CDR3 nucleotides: TGTGCCAGCAGCTTAGGGCAGGGAGCGTACAATGAGCAGTTCTTC. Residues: CASSLGQGAYNEQFF.

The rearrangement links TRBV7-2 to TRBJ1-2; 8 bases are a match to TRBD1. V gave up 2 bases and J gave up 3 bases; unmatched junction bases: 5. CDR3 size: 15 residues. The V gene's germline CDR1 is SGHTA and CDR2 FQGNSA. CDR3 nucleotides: TGTGCCAGCAGCTTAAGCGTGACAGGGGACTATGGCTACACCTTC. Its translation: CASSLSVTGDYGYTF.

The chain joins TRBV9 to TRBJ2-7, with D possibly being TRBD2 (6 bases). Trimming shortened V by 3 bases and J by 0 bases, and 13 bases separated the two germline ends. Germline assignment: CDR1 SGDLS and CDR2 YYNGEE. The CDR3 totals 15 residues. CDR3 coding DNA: TGTGCCAGCAGCGCGAGCCCCGGGAGCTCCTACGAGCAGTACTTC. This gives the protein CASSASPGSSYEQYF.

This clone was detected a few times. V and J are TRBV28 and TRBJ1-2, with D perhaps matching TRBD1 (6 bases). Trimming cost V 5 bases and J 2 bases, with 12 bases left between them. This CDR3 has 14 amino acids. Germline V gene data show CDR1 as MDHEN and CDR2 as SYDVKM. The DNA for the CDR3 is TGTGCCAGCAGTCCTCATACAGGGAACTATGGCTACACCTTC. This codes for CASSPHTGNYGYTF.

CDR3 region: CASRLLATYSYNEQFF. The CDR3 DNA reads as TGTGCCAGCAGACTACTAGCGACATACTCCTACAATGAGCAGTTCTTC. The gene calls are TRBV7-2 and TRBJ2-1, with 7 positions matching TRBD2. CDR3 length equals 16 residues. V was pared by 6 bases and J by 0 bases, with 8 bases of the junction left unmatched. Germline V gives CDR1 SGHTA, CDR2 FQGNSA.

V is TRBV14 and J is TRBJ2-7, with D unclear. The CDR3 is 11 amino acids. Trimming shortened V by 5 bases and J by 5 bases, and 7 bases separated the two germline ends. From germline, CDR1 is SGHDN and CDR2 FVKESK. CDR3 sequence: CASSAWDEQYF. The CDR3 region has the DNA TGTGCCAGCAGCGCCTGGGACGAGCAGTACTTC.

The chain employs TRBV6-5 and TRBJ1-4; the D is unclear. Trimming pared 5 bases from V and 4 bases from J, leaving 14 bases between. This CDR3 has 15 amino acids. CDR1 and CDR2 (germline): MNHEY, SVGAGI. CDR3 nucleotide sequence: TGTGCCAGCAGTCCACTCCGCTCCTTTAATGAAAAACTGTTTTTT. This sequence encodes CASSPLRSFNEKLFF.

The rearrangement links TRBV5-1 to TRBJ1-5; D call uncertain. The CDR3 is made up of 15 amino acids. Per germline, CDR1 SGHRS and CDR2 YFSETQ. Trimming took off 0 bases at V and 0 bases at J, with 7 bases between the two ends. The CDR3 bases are TGCGCCAGCAGCTTGGACGGTAATAGCAATCAGCCCCAGCATTTT. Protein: CASSLDGNSNQPQHF.

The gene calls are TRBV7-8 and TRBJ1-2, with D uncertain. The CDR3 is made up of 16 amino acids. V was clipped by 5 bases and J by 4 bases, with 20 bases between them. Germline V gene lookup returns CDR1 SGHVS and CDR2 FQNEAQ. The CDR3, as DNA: TGTGCCAGCAGCAATGTTTGTACCCGAAAGACCTATGGCTACACCTTC. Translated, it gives CASSNVCTRKTYGYTF.

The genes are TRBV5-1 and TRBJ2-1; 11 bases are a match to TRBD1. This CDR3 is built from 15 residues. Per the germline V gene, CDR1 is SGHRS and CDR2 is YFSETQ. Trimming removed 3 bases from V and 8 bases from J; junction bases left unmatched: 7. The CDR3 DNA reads TGCGCCAGCAGCTCGGGGACAGGGGGGACCCATGAGCAGTTCTTC. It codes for CASSSGTGGTHEQFF.

The CDR3 DNA sequence: TGTGCCAGCAGTGTTCTAGCGGGAGGCTACAATGAGCAGTTCTTC. Amino acids: CASSVLAGGYNEQFF. V gene TRBV6-4 combines with J gene TRBJ2-1, with 11 bases identical to TRBD2. The CDR3 consists of 15 residues. Germline values: CDR1 MRHNA, CDR2 SNTAGT. The J segment lost 3 bases and the V segment lost 4 bases, leaving 2 bases of the junction unmatched.

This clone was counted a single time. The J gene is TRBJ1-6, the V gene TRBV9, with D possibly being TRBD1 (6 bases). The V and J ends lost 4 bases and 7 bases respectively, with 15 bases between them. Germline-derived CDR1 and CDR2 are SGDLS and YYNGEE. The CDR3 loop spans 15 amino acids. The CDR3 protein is CASSSSGQTNSPLHF. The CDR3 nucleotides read TGTGCCAGCAGCTCTAGCGGACAGACAAATTCACCCCTCCACTTT.

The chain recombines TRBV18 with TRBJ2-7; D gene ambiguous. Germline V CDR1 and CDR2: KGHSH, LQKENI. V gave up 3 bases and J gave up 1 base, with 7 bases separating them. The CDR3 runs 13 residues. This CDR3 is CASSPGPSYEQYF. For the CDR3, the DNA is TGTGCCAGCTCACCCGGACCTTCCTACGAGCAGTACTTC.

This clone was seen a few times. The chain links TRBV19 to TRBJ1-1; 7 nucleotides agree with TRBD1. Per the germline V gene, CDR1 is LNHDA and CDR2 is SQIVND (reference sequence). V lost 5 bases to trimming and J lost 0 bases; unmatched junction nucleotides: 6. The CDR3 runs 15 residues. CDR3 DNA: TGTGCCAGTAGTCCCCAGGGGGGGTTGAACACTGAAGCTTTCTTT. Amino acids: CASSPQGGLNTEAFF.

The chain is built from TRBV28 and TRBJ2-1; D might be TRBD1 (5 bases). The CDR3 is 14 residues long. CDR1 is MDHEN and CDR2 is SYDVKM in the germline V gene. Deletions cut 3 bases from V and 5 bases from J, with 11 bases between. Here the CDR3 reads CASSLWTRDNEQFF. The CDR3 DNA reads TGTGCCAGCAGTTTGTGGACCAGGGACAATGAGCAGTTCTTC.